Included here is one T cell receptor (beta chain) sequence, with context. The CDR3 spans 15 residues. Germline V gives CDR1 MNHEY, CDR2 SVGAGI. Germline trimming cut 8 bases from V and 7 bases from J; bases unmatched to any gene: 13. The sample originates from a study of blood T cell repertoires in COVID-19. Study information: T cells, B-cell-depleted T cells, or PBMCs supplied cDNA or gDNA.

As handled by the study authors: Amplification of reference gene primers provided the estimated nucleated cell counts. TCRdb keeps only in-frame clones here, not all; method: immunoSEQ multiplex PCR. D and trimming come from the DNA, and the V and J calls and clone size come from that table. The sample consists of almost 200,000 clones, about 86% of them appearing once. Sequences were obtained from peripheral blood. The clonotype originates from a woman aged 65 to 85 with acute or convalescent COVID-19. The gene calls are TRBV6-5 and TRBJ1-4, with 7 bases lining up with TRBD1. The DNA for the CDR3 is TGTGCCAGCGCCCCTCCAGGGGGAGTGAGTGAAAAACTGTTTTTT. Its protein product is CASAPPGGVSEKLFF.